These 19 T cell receptor beta chains came from one sample sequenced in a study of cytomegalovirus exposure and HLA in healthy donors. The PCR had 60 Vbeta and 13 Jbeta primers. Assay: immunoSEQ multiplex PCR; the TCRdb copy retains only in-frame clones and omits some. The sample has around 200,000 clones; roughly four fifths are singletons. The sequenced sample was PBMCs. Receptors originate from a girl aged 2-10 years in good health and CMV-seronegative.

The chain has TRBV7-7 and TRBJ2-5; D ambiguous. CDR1 SSHAT and CDR2 FNYEAQ come from the germline V gene (reference sequence). The CDR3 runs to 15 residues. V lost 5 bases to trimming and J lost 7 bases, with 20 bases between them. The CDR3 loop is CASSPSQVGERTQYF. The CDR3 DNA reads TGTGCCAGCAGCCCCAGCCAGGTTGGTGAAAGGACCCAGTACTTC. The full variable domain, in which reference TRBV7-7 and TRBJ2-5 provide the parts outside the CDR3, is GAGVSQSPRYKVTKRGQDVTLRCDPISSHATLYWYQQALGQGPEFLTYFNYEAQPDKSGLPSDRFSAERPEGSISTLTIQRTEQRDSAMYRCASSPSQVGERTQYFGPGTRLLVL.

The chain has TRBV5-1 and TRBJ2-7; D not certain. Germline CDR1 SGHRS, CDR2 YFSETQ. The CDR3 length is 14 residues. V shed 4 bases and J shed 3 bases, with 14 bases lying between them. CDR3 in amino acids: CASSQTTFIYEQYF. CDR3 bases: TGCGCCAGCAGCCAAACGACATTTATCTACGAGCAGTACTTC.

The chain carries TRBV10-3 and TRBJ2-2, with D possibly being TRBD1 (5 bases). CDR1 and CDR2 (germline): ENHRY, SYGVKD. This CDR3 is built from 14 residues. The V end lost 3 bases, the J end lost 6 bases, and 11 bases lay between the germline ends. CDR3 coding DNA: TGTGCCATCAGTGAAGGGTTAGGGGCCGGGGAGCTGTTTTTT. It specifies CAISEGLGAGELFF.

The V and J genes are TRBV6-5 and TRBJ2-3; TRBD1 aligns across 7 bases. Trimming removed 5 bases from V and 4 bases from J; junction bases left unmatched: 6. Germline V gene data show CDR1 as MNHEY and CDR2 as SVGAGI. This CDR3 region has 14 residues. The CDR3 here is CASSEDRVSDTQYF. CDR3 sequence (DNA): TGTGCCAGCAGTGAAGACAGGGTCTCAGATACGCAGTATTTT.

This rearrangement joins TRBV5-1 to TRBJ2-2, with 8 bases fitting TRBD2. This CDR3 is built from 16 residues. After removal of 4 bases from V and 1 base from J, the junction contained 6 bases not matched to a gene. Germline loops: CDR1 SGHRS, CDR2 YFSETQ. Here the CDR3 reads CASSVRTSQNTGELFF. The CDR3 coding sequence is TGCGCCAGCAGCGTCCGGACTAGCCAGAACACCGGGGAGCTGTTTTTT.

The chain couples TRBV6-4 to TRBJ1-2; 10 nucleotides line up with TRBD1. Germline V gene lookup returns CDR1 MRHNA and CDR2 SNTAGT. CDR3 size: 14 residues. Germline trimming cut 6 bases from V and 2 bases from J; bases unmatched to any gene: 3. The CDR3 nucleotides are TGTGCCAGCAGCCCGGACAGGGGGAACTATGGCTACACCTTC. Its protein product is CASSPDRGNYGYTF.

The chain links TRBV4-1 to TRBJ1-4, with unresolved D. V was trimmed by 1 base and J by 7 bases, leaving 7 bases between them. The CDR3 has 13 residues. Germline V gene sequence: CDR1 MGHRA, CDR2 YSYEKL. This CDR3 reads CASSQAMAEKLFF. The DNA of the CDR3 is TGCGCCAGCAGCCAAGCCATGGCTGAAAAACTGTTTTTT.

The chain couples TRBV7-3 to TRBJ2-1, with 8 positions matching TRBD1. With V trimmed by 4 bases and J by 10 bases, 9 bases remained unmatched. The CDR3 runs to 14 residues. CDR1 is SGHTA, CDR2 FQGTGA, per germline. For the CDR3, the DNA is TGTGCCAGCAGCTCAGCCGGTGGGACAGGCGAGCAGTTCTTC. Translated, it gives CASSSAGGTGEQFF.

The rearrangement joins TRBV10-3 to TRBJ2-7, with 10 bases identical to TRBD1. CDR1 ENHRY and CDR2 SYGVKD come from the germline V gene. V was pared by 6 bases and J by 2 bases, with 7 bases of the junction left unmatched. The CDR3 covers 15 residues. In DNA, the CDR3 is TGTGCCATCAGCGAACCGGACAGGGGGGCCTACGAGCAGTACTTC. Translation gives CAISEPDRGAYEQYF.

The V gene is TRBV2, the J gene TRBJ2-1, with 7 bases identical to TRBD2. CDR1 is SNHLY and CDR2 is FYNNEI in the germline V gene. The CDR3 extends over 14 amino acids. Trimming at V came to 4 bases and at J to 6 bases, leaving 6 bases not matched to a gene. The CDR3 protein is CASSATSSGNEQFF. CDR3 in DNA: TGTGCCAGCAGTGCGACTAGCAGCGGCAATGAGCAGTTCTTC.

V is TRBV6-5 and J is TRBJ2-5; possibly TRBD1 for D (6 bases). Judging by the DNA end, TRBJ2-7 fits better; the J call may be wrong. Germline-derived CDR1 and CDR2 are MNHEY and SVGAGI. This CDR3 is built from 13 residues. CDR3 DNA sequence: TGTGCCAGAGGGGGAAAGGGTCCCTACGAGCAGTACTTC. Protein sequence: CARGGKGPYEQYF.

The rearrangement uses TRBV7-8 and TRBJ2-7; 9 bases map to TRBD1. The CDR3 consists of 14 residues. Germline assignment: CDR1 SGHVS and CDR2 FQNEAQ. The junction had 7 bases not matched to a gene; V was cut back by 8 bases and J by 2 bases. This CDR3 is CASALRDRAYEQYF. As DNA, the CDR3 is TGTGCCAGCGCCCTCCGGGACAGGGCCTACGAGCAGTACTTC.

The rearrangement links TRBV5-1 to TRBJ1-2; D not certain. Looked up from germline, CDR1 is SGHRS and CDR2 is YFSETQ. This CDR3 contains 13 residues. V was shortened by 4 bases and J by 2 bases, with 9 bases between the two germline ends. The chain's CDR3 is CASSPTHNYGYTF. CDR3 DNA: TGCGCCAGCAGCCCCACACACAACTATGGCTACACCTTC.

This sequence joins TRBV5-1 and TRBJ2-5; 8 bases align to TRBD2. CDR3 size: 14 residues. The germline gives CDR1 SGHRS, CDR2 YFSETQ. Germline trimming cut 5 bases from V and 5 bases from J; bases unmatched to any gene: 8. The CDR3 DNA is TGCGCCAGCAGTGTGTCGGGAGGGGGGGAGACCCAGTACTTC. Translating gives CASSVSGGGETQYF.

The J gene is TRBJ2-5, the V gene TRBV19, with 12 nucleotides matching TRBD1. The J segment lost 6 bases and the V segment lost 1 base, leaving 3 bases of the junction unmatched. Germline V gene sequence: CDR1 LNHDA, CDR2 SQIVND (reference sequence). The CDR3 spans 15 residues. The CDR3 is CASSIVGQGAQTQYF. CDR3 sequence (DNA): TGTGCCAGTAGTATAGTGGGACAGGGGGCACAGACCCAGTACTTC. The full variable domain, completed using reference TRBV19 and TRBJ2-5, is DGGITQSPKYLFRKEGQNVTLSCEQNLNHDAMYWYRQDPGQGLRLIYYSQIVNDFQKGDIAEGYSVSREKKESFPLTVTSAQKNPTAFYLCASSIVGQGAQTQYFGPGTRLLVL.

The chain employs TRBV27 and TRBJ2-7; a possible D gene is TRBD2 (6 bases). The V and J ends lost 5 bases and 6 bases respectively, with 20 bases between them. CDR3 length: 15 amino acids. Germline V gene sequence: CDR1 MNHEY, CDR2 SMNVEV (reference sequence). The CDR3 DNA is TGTGCCAGCAGTCCGACGACTAGAAATTTTGCCGAGCAGTACTTC. Its translation: CASSPTTRNFAEQYF.

This clone was found a few times. V gene TRBV7-9 combines with J gene TRBJ1-1; D remains ambiguous. This CDR3 contains 12 residues. The germline V and J ends were trimmed by 10 bases and 1 base, with 10 bases remaining between them. Germline lookup yields CDR1 SEHNR and CDR2 FQNEAQ (reference sequence). CDR3 sequence reads: CATTAGNTEAFF. The CDR3 DNA reads as TGTGCCACTACCGCTGGGAACACTGAAGCTTTCTTT.

V and J are TRBV20-1 and TRBJ1-2, with a weak D call TRBD1 (5 bases). Germline V gene data show CDR1 as DFQATT and CDR2 as SNEGSKA (reference sequence). V was pared by 3 bases and J by 7 bases, with 9 bases between. The CDR3 extends over 11 amino acids. This CDR3 reads CSASKQGGYTF. The CDR3 coding sequence is TGCAGTGCTAGTAAGCAGGGTGGCTACACCTTC.

This chain uses TRBV7-2 with TRBJ1-2; D perhaps matches TRBD1 (6 bases). CDR1 and CDR2 from the germline V gene are SGHTA and FQGNSA. CDR3 length: 14 residues. Trimming took 2 bases from V and 8 from J, leaving 15 bases between them. The CDR3 is CASSLRGATIGYTF. Written as DNA, the CDR3 is TGTGCCAGCAGCTTACGGGGGGCCACGATCGGCTACACCTTC.